The clone carrying this T cell receptor (beta chain) occurred a few times. These data belong to a study of T cells after yellow fever vaccination. From the 5' RACE reads, TCRdb called clonotypes with MiXCR, one entry per CDR3 protein. The sample lists some 240,000 distinct CDR3 sequences, 3.2% occurring once. The CDR3 has 17 residues. In germline, CDR1 is SGHRS, CDR2 YFSETQ. V shed 3 bases, J shed 0 bases, and the junction held 3 bases outside the gene matches. The input for sequencing was CD4+ T cells sorted from PBMCs, taken 10 days after the yellow fever booster vaccination. The chain joins TRBV5-1 to TRBJ2-3; 14 bases fit TRBD2. This sequence was found in a man aged 18 to 29 who received the YFV17D yellow fever vaccine. The CDR3 DNA reads as TGCGCCAGCAGCTCAGGGACTAGCGGGGGAAGCACAGATACGCAGTATTTT. Encoded protein: CASSSGTSGGSTDTQYF.